Following are 13 T cell receptor beta chains from one sample sequenced in a study of T cells after yellow fever vaccination. Using its own MiXCR run on the 5' RACE reads, TCRdb lists one record per CDR3 protein. The table lists approximately 74,000 distinct CDR3 sequences, roughly 6% of them singletons, with 2.2% in the top ten. The input for sequencing was CD4+ T cells sorted from PBMCs, taken roughly 14 days after the first yellow fever vaccination. These receptors were taken from a man between 18 and 29 years old who received the YFV17D yellow fever vaccine.

This clonotype was observed a handful of times. The rearrangement joins TRBV5-4 to TRBJ2-7; TRBD2 matches 7 bases. Germline lookup yields CDR1 SGHNT and CDR2 YYREEE (reference sequence). Unmatched junction bases numbered 4, after V lost 0 bases and J lost 4 bases. The CDR3 is made up of 14 amino acids. CDR3 sequence (DNA): TGTGCCAGCAGCTTGGCGGGGGGTCATTACGAGCAGTACTTC. Protein sequence: CASSLAGGHYEQYF. Using reference TRBV5-4 and TRBJ2-7 for the parts outside the CDR3, the full variable domain is ETGVTQSPTHLIKTRGQQVTLRCSSQSGHNTVSWYQQALGQGPQFIFQYYREEENGRGNFPPRFSGLQFPNYSSELNVNALELDDSALYLCASSLAGGHYEQYFGPGTRLTVT.

The CDR3 loop is CASSPGALYEQYF. In DNA, the CDR3 is TGTGCCAGCAGCCCCGGGGCCCTCTACGAGCAGTACTTC. The chain is built from TRBV5-8 and TRBJ2-7; perhaps D is TRBD1 or TRBD2 (5 bases each). CDR1 and CDR2 (germline): SGHTS, YDEGEE. Trimming stripped 4 bases from V and 3 bases from J, with 11 bases between. The CDR3 is made up of 13 amino acids.

The V call is TRBV20-1, the J call TRBJ2-5, with 8 bases identical to TRBD1. Per the germline V gene, CDR1 is DFQATT and CDR2 is SNEGSKA (reference sequence). The CDR3 is made up of 14 amino acids. V dropped 2 bases and J dropped 6; count of bases not matched to a gene: 8. The CDR3 bases are TGCAGTGCTAGAAGGGGGACAGGAGGACAGACCCAGTACTTC. Amino acids: CSARRGTGGQTQYF.

This clonotype was seen at least ten times. The CDR3 reads CASSLAGQPYEQYF. CDR3 coding DNA: TGTGCCAGCAGTTTAGCGGGACAGCCCTACGAGCAGTACTTC. J is TRBJ2-7 and V is TRBV12-3 or TRBV12-4; 7 nucleotides align to TRBD1. Trimming at V came to 0 bases and at J to 2 bases, leaving 1 base not matched to a gene. The CDR3 is 14 amino acids.

Worth noting for this clonotype: This sequence may be a read error, since a much larger clone differs from it by one base. The chain carries TRBV5-1 and TRBJ1-5, with D tentatively TRBD1 (6 bases). Germline V lookup: CDR1 SGHRS, CDR2 YFSETQ. The CDR3 extends over 14 amino acids. V was pared by 0 bases and J by 7 bases, with 11 bases between. The CDR3 here is CASSLASGEQPQHF. The CDR3 DNA sequence: TGCGCCAGCAGCTTGGCGTCAGGGGAACAGCCCCAGCATTTT. Together with reference TRBV5-1 and TRBJ1-5, the CDR3 gives the full variable domain: KAGVTQTPRYLIKTRGQQVTLSCSPISGHRSVSWYQQTPGQGLQFLFEYFSETQRNKGNFPGRFSGRQFSNSRSEMNVSTLELGDSALYLCASSLASGEQPQHFGDGTRLSIL.

This clonotype showed up many times. The chain uses TRBV5-1 and TRBJ2-3; 11 nucleotides agree with TRBD2. Germline CDR1 SGHRS, CDR2 YFSETQ. CDR3 size: 17 residues. With 3 bases clipped from V and 0 bases from J, the junction kept 6 bases outside the gene matches. Here the CDR3 DNA reads TGCGCCAGCAGCTCCCTAGCGGGGGGACTTAGCACAGATACGCAGTATTTT. Translated: CASSSLAGGLSTDTQYF.

This clonotype was observed many times. This sequence joins TRBV21-1 and TRBJ1-4. TRBV21-1 represents a pseudogene. The CDR3 runs 11 residues. CDR3 in amino acids: CASSKFGKLFF. The CDR3 nucleotides are TGTGCCAGCAGCAAATTCGGCAAACTGTTTTTT.

This clonotype was seen a handful of times. The chain couples TRBV20-1 to TRBJ2-1; 9 bases are shared with TRBD2. V shed 2 bases, J shed 5 bases, and the junction held 19 bases outside the gene matches. This CDR3 is 19 amino acids long. CDR1 and CDR2 (germline): DFQATT, SNEGSKA (reference sequence). CDR3 in amino acids: CSARPPRGGGGPGDNEQFF. CDR3 nucleotide sequence: TGCAGTGCTAGACCTCCAAGAGGCGGGGGGGGCCCCGGGGACAATGAGCAGTTCTTC.

This clonotype was seen repeatedly, ten times or more. The V gene is TRBV12-3 or TRBV12-4, the J gene TRBJ1-1; 8 positions agree with TRBD1. The length of the CDR3 is 16 residues. The junction had 10 bases not matched to a gene; V was cut back by 4 bases and J by 3 bases. CDR3 DNA: TGTGCCAGCAGTTCTGGAACAGGGGGTTTTGACACTGAAGCTTTCTTT. Its translation: CASSSGTGGFDTEAFF.

The table lists this clonotype with a few counts. The chain has TRBV12-2 and TRBJ2-5; the table's D call of TRBD1 was not tested on the DNA. TRBV12-2 is an annotated pseudogene. CDR3 length equals 17 residues. The CDR3 DNA reads as TGTGCAAGTCGCTTAGGGAGGGGGCAGGGCCACCAAGAGACCCAGTACTTC. Protein product: CASRLGRGQGHQETQYF.

This clonotype was detected ten times or more. The chain uses TRBV18 and TRBJ1-5; 7 bases map to TRBD1. Germline V gene sequence: CDR1 KGHSH, CDR2 LQKENI. V dropped 6 bases and J dropped 4; count of bases not matched to a gene: 9. The CDR3 consists of 15 residues. CDR3 residues: CASSARQGENQPQHF. Written as DNA, the CDR3 is TGTGCCAGCTCGGCCCGACAGGGTGAAAATCAGCCCCAGCATTTT.

This clonotype has a count of ten or more. The CDR3 here is CASSLDSNYGYTF. DNA of the CDR3: TGCGCCAGCAGCCTGGACAGTAACTATGGCTACACCTTC. The chain carries TRBV5-1 and TRBJ1-2; D may be TRBD1 (6 bases). This CDR3 is 13 amino acids long. The V end lost 4 bases, the J end lost 1 base, and 8 bases lay between the germline ends. Germline V gene lookup returns CDR1 SGHRS and CDR2 YFSETQ. The variable domain in full, with the rest retrieved from reference TRBV5-1 and TRBJ1-2, is KAGVTQTPRYLIKTRGQQVTLSCSPISGHRSVSWYQQTPGQGLQFLFEYFSETQRNKGNFPGRFSGRQFSNSRSEMNVSTLELGDSALYLCASSLDSNYGYTFGSGTRLTVV.

This clonotype was recorded at least ten times. V is TRBV4-1 and J is TRBJ2-6, with D possibly being TRBD2 (6 bases). Germline CDR1 MGHRA, CDR2 YSYEKL. Trimming took off 8 bases at V and 2 bases at J, with 19 bases between the two ends. The CDR3 is 17 amino acids. The CDR3 DNA reads TGCGCCAGCCAACGGATGGGGACTCCCCCTGGGGCCAACGTCCTGACTTTC. Protein: CASQRMGTPPGANVLTF.